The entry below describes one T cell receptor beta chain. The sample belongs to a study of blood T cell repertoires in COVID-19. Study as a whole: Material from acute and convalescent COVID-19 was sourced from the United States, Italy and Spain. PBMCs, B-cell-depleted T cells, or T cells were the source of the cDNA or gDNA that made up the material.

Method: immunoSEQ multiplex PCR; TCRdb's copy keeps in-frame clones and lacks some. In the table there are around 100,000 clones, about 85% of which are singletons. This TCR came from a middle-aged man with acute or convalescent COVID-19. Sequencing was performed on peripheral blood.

The chain's CDR3 is CASSHFLRGTDTQYF. CDR3 nucleotide sequence: TGTGCCAGCAGCCATTTCCTGAGGGGCACAGATACGCAGTATTTT. This chain uses TRBV7-9 with TRBJ2-3, with D tentatively TRBD2 (5 bases). The V and J ends lost 5 bases and 1 base respectively, with 13 bases between them. There are 15 residues in the CDR3. Germline CDR1 reads SEHNR; CDR2 reads FQNEAQ (reference sequence).